Following are 10 T cell receptor beta chains from one sample sequenced in a study of cytomegalovirus exposure and HLA in healthy donors. Clones were sequenced by immunoSEQ multiplex PCR, and TCRdb holds only the in-frame ones, with some missing. The repertoire includes over 250,000 clones, 70% to 90% of them detected once, and over 0.95% sits in the top ten. Sample: PBMCs. Receptors were obtained from a woman aged 18-29 years in good health and CMV-seronegative.

The V gene is TRBV27, the J gene TRBJ1-2; D is unclear. CDR1 and CDR2 from the germline V gene are MNHEY and SMNVEV (reference sequence). The V end lost 5 bases, the J end lost 2 bases, and 15 bases lay between the germline ends. The CDR3 is made up of 15 amino acids. CDR3 sequence: CASSNPGRGNYGYTF. The DNA of the CDR3 is TGTGCCAGCAGTAACCCCGGACGGGGAAACTATGGCTACACCTTC.

The rearrangement uses TRBV6-6 and TRBJ1-4; 7 nucleotides line up with TRBD1. The CDR3 spans 14 residues. CDR1 is MNHNY, CDR2 SVGAGI, per germline (reference sequence). Trimming took 7 bases from V and 6 from J; bases not matched to a gene: 8. This CDR3 is CASNKGGTDEKLFF. The CDR3, as DNA: TGTGCCAGCAATAAAGGCGGGACAGATGAAAAACTGTTTTTT.

The rearrangement uses TRBV9 and TRBJ1-3, with D uncertain. V was pared by 2 bases and J by 1 base, with 10 bases between. CDR3 length equals 15 residues. From germline, CDR1 is SGDLS and CDR2 YYNGEE. This CDR3 is CASSVSPFSGNTIYF. The CDR3 coding sequence is TGTGCCAGCAGCGTTAGTCCGTTTTCTGGAAACACCATATATTTT. Using reference TRBV9 and TRBJ1-3 for the parts outside the CDR3, the full variable domain is DSGVTQTPKHLITATGQRVTLRCSPRSGDLSVYWYQQSLDQGLQFLIQYYNGEERAKGNILERFSAQQFPDLHSELNLSSLELGDSALYFCASSVSPFSGNTIYFGEGSWLTVV.

The J gene is TRBJ1-5, the V gene TRBV27, with 8 bases aligning to TRBD1. The CDR3 length is 14 residues. CDR1 and CDR2 (germline): MNHEY, SMNVEV (reference sequence). V was clipped by 3 bases and J by 4 bases; unmatched bases: 2. CDR3 protein: CASSLQGANQPQHF. The DNA of the CDR3 is TGTGCCAGCAGTTTGCAGGGGGCTAATCAGCCCCAGCATTTT.

This CDR3 is CASSLLNTEAFF. In nucleotides, the CDR3 is TGTGCCAGCAGCCTCTTGAACACTGAAGCTTTCTTT. The genes are TRBV5-4 and TRBJ1-1, with D uncertain. Germline loops: CDR1 SGHNT, CDR2 YYREEE (reference sequence). The CDR3 length is 12 residues. V was trimmed by 4 bases and J by 0 bases, leaving 4 bases between them.

J is TRBJ1-4 and V is TRBV25-1, with TRBD1 matching over 7 bases. Losses at the gene ends were 4 bases for V and 3 bases for J; bases not matched to a gene: 5. Germline V gene sequence: CDR1 MGHDK, CDR2 SYGVNS. This CDR3 comprises 15 residues. The CDR3 sequence is CASSGSGTANEKLFF. CDR3 DNA: TGTGCCAGCAGTGGTTCGGGGACAGCTAATGAAAAACTGTTTTTT.

This clone appeared once. The CDR3 is CASSATGGTNTEAFF. In DNA, the CDR3 is TGTGCCAGCAGCGCGACAGGGGGCACAAACACTGAAGCTTTCTTT. The chain combines TRBV7-2 with TRBJ1-1; TRBD1 aligns across 10 bases. This CDR3 contains 15 residues. V shed 5 bases and J 2 bases; nucleotides not matched to a gene: 5. Germline CDR1 SGHTA, CDR2 FQGNSA.

CDR3 in amino acids: CASSPMTENNEQFF. In DNA form, the CDR3 reads TGTGCCAGCTCACCAATGACAGAAAACAATGAGCAGTTCTTC. This chain connects TRBV18 to TRBJ2-1; D is perhaps TRBD1 (5 bases). The ends were cut back, 2 bases at V and 5 bases at J, with 10 bases in the middle. The CDR3 totals 14 residues. Germline loops: CDR1 KGHSH, CDR2 LQKENI.

The rearrangement joins TRBV10-3 to TRBJ1-2; tentatively, D is TRBD1 (6 bases). The V gene's germline CDR1 is ENHRY and CDR2 SYGVKD. The V and J ends lost 0 bases and 7 bases respectively, with 15 bases between them. The CDR3 runs 15 residues. CDR3 in amino acids: CAISESGGARGGYTF. The CDR3 DNA is TGTGCCATCAGTGAGTCGGGGGGGGCCCGTGGTGGCTACACCTTC.

The J gene is TRBJ2-6, the V gene TRBV4-3; D is unclear. V dropped 0 bases and J dropped 1 base, with 7 bases sitting between them. The V gene's germline CDR1 is LGHNA and CDR2 YSLEER. The CDR3 contains 16 residues. CDR3 in amino acids: CASSQDWQSGANVLTF. The DNA for the CDR3 is TGCGCCAGCAGCCAAGATTGGCAGTCTGGGGCCAACGTCCTGACTTTC.